This passage covers 14 T cell receptor beta chains from one sample sequenced in a study of cytomegalovirus exposure and HLA in healthy donors. Using immunoSEQ multiplex PCR, the repertoire was profiled, and TCRdb retains in-frame clones only, with some absent. The repertoire has approximately 160,000 clones, around 90% of them found once; the top ten carry 3% to 3.5%. The sequenced sample was PBMCs. All receptors come from a woman aged 18-35 years in good health and CMV-seropositive.

This rearrangement joins TRBV7-9 to TRBJ2-3; 7 nucleotides match TRBD2. The germline V gene encodes CDR1 SEHNR and CDR2 FQNEAQ (reference sequence). V was pared by 1 base and J by 0 bases, with 4 bases of the junction left unmatched. This CDR3 is 16 amino acids long. CDR3 DNA sequence: TGTGCCAGCAGCTTAGTCTCACTAGCGAGCACAGATACGCAGTATTTT. This translates into CASSLVSLASTDTQYF.

The J gene is TRBJ2-7, the V gene TRBV19; TRBD2 is a possible D gene (6 bases). CDR1 LNHDA and CDR2 SQIVND come from the germline V gene (reference sequence). The V end lost 1 base, the J end lost 2 bases, and 12 bases lay between the germline ends. This CDR3 contains 15 residues. The CDR3 DNA follows: TGTGCCAGTAGTATAGTTAGCGGAACACCCTACGAGCAGTACTTC. As protein: CASSIVSGTPYEQYF.

The gene calls are TRBV15 and TRBJ2-7, with unresolved D. Looked up from germline, CDR1 is LNHNV and CDR2 is YYDKDF (reference sequence). V was cut by 0 bases and J by 6 bases, with 12 bases left in between. The CDR3 extends over 14 amino acids. CDR3 sequence: CATSRDYSSSEQYF. CDR3 DNA sequence: TGTGCCACCAGCAGAGATTACAGCAGTTCCGAGCAGTACTTC.

V gene TRBV11-2 combines with J gene TRBJ1-2, with D possibly being TRBD1 (5 bases). This CDR3 region has 14 residues. The germline gives CDR1 SGHAT, CDR2 FQNNGV. Trimming shortened V by 2 bases and J by 8 bases, and 15 bases separated the two germline ends. The chain's CDR3 is CASSLSAGLRGYTF. DNA for the CDR3: TGTGCCAGCAGCTTATCGGCAGGGCTCAGGGGCTACACCTTC.

V and J are TRBV5-1 and TRBJ2-1; 12 nucleotides match TRBD2. V shed 4 bases and J 8 bases; nucleotides not matched to a gene: 10. Germline V gives CDR1 SGHRS, CDR2 YFSETQ. This CDR3 spans 16 amino acids. CDR3 in DNA: TGCGCCAGCAGCCCCCAACTAGCGGGAGGTGGCGATGAGCAGTTCTTC. Translation gives CASSPQLAGGGDEQFF.

This clone has only one observation. This chain links TRBV7-9 with TRBJ2-1, with D uncertain. V dropped 4 bases and J dropped 0 bases, with 10 bases sitting between them. There are 15 residues in the CDR3. Per germline, CDR1 SEHNR and CDR2 FQNEAQ (reference sequence). Written as DNA, the CDR3 is TGTGCCAGCAGCTCCCATTTTGTCTCCTACAATGAGCAGTTCTTC. It yields the protein CASSSHFVSYNEQFF.

This clone was picked up a small number of times. V and J are TRBV30 and TRBJ1-2; 8 bases map to TRBD1. CDR1 is GTSNPN and CDR2 is SVGIG in the germline V gene (reference sequence). Germline trimming cut 1 base from V and 8 bases from J; bases unmatched to any gene: 6. The length of the CDR3 is 13 residues. The CDR3 spells CAWSATGDKGYTF. The CDR3, as DNA: TGTGCCTGGAGTGCGACAGGGGACAAGGGCTACACCTTC. Using reference TRBV30 and TRBJ1-2 for the parts outside the CDR3, the full variable domain is SQTIHQWPATLVQPVGSPLSLECTVEGTSNPNLYWYRQAAGRGLQLLFYSVGIGQISSEVPQNLSASRPQDRQFILSSKKLLLSDSGFYLCAWSATGDKGYTFGSGTRLTVV.

The V gene is TRBV7-9, the J gene TRBJ2-5; D unresolved. The germline gives CDR1 SEHNR, CDR2 FQNEAQ (reference sequence). The CDR3 loop spans 15 amino acids. Trimming stripped 4 bases from V and 5 bases from J, with 17 bases between. The CDR3 is CASSSSVHAPETQYF. CDR3 bases: TGTGCCAGCAGCTCCAGTGTCCACGCTCCTGAGACCCAGTACTTC. Combining the CDR3 with reference TRBV7-9 and TRBJ2-5 gives the whole variable domain DTGVSQNPRHKITKRGQNVTFRCDPISEHNRLYWYRQTLGQGPEFLTYFQNEAQLEKSRLLSDRFSAERPKGSFSTLEIQRTEQGDSAMYLCASSSSVHAPETQYFGPGTRLLVL.

This chain connects TRBV14 to TRBJ2-2; D not certain. V was pared by 6 bases and J by 7 bases, with 9 bases between. Germline CDR1 reads SGHDN; CDR2 reads FVKESK. CDR3 length: 12 residues. CDR3 DNA: TGTGCCAGCAGTTTTTACAGCGGGGAGCTGTTTTTT. Translation gives CASSFYSGELFF.

The chain combines TRBV6-6 with TRBJ1-4, with D unresolved. The CDR3 is 14 residues long. V lost 3 bases and J 8 bases, leaving 13 bases between the germline ends. Germline V gene sequence: CDR1 MNHNY, CDR2 SVGAGI (reference sequence). The CDR3 nucleotides read TGTGCCAGCAGTTATGCAATCTGGAGCGAAAAACTGTTTTTT. This translates into CASSYAIWSEKLFF.

This clone was seen once. The chain links TRBV6-6 to TRBJ2-3; D perhaps matches TRBD2 (6 bases). The CDR3 has 15 residues. Germline-derived CDR1 and CDR2 are MNHNY and SVGAGI (reference sequence). Trimming took 5 bases from V and 5 from J, leaving 17 bases between them. The CDR3 protein is CASSPRQVEGDTQYF. CDR3 in DNA: TGTGCCAGCAGTCCCCGGCAGGTGGAGGGAGATACGCAGTATTTT.

The chain combines TRBV9 with TRBJ2-5, with 8 bases aligning to TRBD1. V lost 4 bases to trimming and J lost 3 bases; unmatched junction nucleotides: 8. Germline V CDR1 and CDR2: SGDLS, YYNGEE. The CDR3 extends over 15 amino acids. CDR3 DNA: TGTGCCAGCAGCCCTTTGGGACAGGTTGAAGAGACCCAGTACTTC. Amino acid sequence: CASSPLGQVEETQYF.

This chain joins TRBV5-1 and TRBJ2-5; the D gene is possibly TRBD1 (6 bases). The V and J ends lost 5 bases and 1 base respectively, with 9 bases between them. Germline V gene lookup returns CDR1 SGHRS and CDR2 YFSETQ. The CDR3 is 13 residues long. The CDR3 here is CASRRRGQETQYF. CDR3 DNA sequence: TGCGCCAGCAGGCGCAGGGGCCAAGAGACCCAGTACTTC. Variable domain in full (rest from reference TRBV5-1 and TRBJ2-5): KAGVTQTPRYLIKTRGQQVTLSCSPISGHRSVSWYQQTPGQGLQFLFEYFSETQRNKGNFPGRFSGRQFSNSRSEMNVSTLELGDSALYLCASRRRGQETQYFGPGTRLLVL.

The chain has TRBV9 and TRBJ2-1; 9 bases map to TRBD2. Germline V gene lookup returns CDR1 SGDLS and CDR2 YYNGEE. The V segment lost 4 bases and the J segment 4 bases; nucleotides outside the gene matches: 12. The length of the CDR3 is 17 residues. In nucleotides, the CDR3 is TGTGCCAGCAGCCGCAGTTTAGCGGGAGAAACATACAATGAGCAGTTCTTC. It specifies CASSRSLAGETYNEQFF.